Given below is one T cell receptor beta chain in context. Its target is unknown. This sample is part of a study of vaccination effects on CD4 cells after COVID-19. The CDR3 consists of 16 residues. V lost 8 bases and J lost 2; bases outside the gene matches: 14. Germline CDR1 and CDR2: SQVTM and ANQGSEA. TCRdb keeps only in-frame clones here, not all; method: immunoSEQ multiplex PCR. Here the sample spans 67,000 or so clones, approximately 70% being singletons. Using viral peptide pools, the ViraFEST assay grew out antigen-specific CD4+ T cells prior to sequencing. Once cultured for under 11 days, the cells underwent separation to obtain CD4+ T cells. Nobody among the vaccine recipients had prior SARS-CoV-2 infection (nucleocapsid antibodies were negative). The culture medium for approximately 1.9 million PBMC per well included roughly 10 IU/ml IL-2 and roughly 10 ug/ml peptides. Replacing half the medium with IL-2 medium was done on days 3 and 7.

This clonotype was obtained from a human donor who received a COVID-19 vaccine. The V and J genes are TRBV29-1 and TRBJ2-3, with 9 bases lining up with TRBD2. The material sequenced was CD4+ T cells from PBMCs cultured with HCoV-OC43 spike peptides, taken before COVID-19 vaccination. Indicated subset: HCoV-OC43 spike overlapping peptide pool stimulation. CDR3 nucleotide sequence: TGCAGCTCCCGAACGCGTCTAGCGGGGAACACAGATACGCAGTATTTT. It codes for CSSRTRLAGNTDTQYF.